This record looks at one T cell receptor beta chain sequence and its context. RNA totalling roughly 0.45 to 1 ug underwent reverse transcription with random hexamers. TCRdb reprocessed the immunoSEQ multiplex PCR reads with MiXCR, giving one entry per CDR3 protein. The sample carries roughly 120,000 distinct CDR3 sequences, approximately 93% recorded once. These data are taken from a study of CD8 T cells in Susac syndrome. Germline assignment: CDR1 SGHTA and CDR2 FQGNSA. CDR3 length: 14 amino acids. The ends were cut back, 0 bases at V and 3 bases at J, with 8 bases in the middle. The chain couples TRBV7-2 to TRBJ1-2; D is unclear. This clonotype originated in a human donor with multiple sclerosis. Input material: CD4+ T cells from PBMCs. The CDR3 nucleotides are TGTGCCAGCAGCTTAGCAGGAGTCGACTATGGCTACACCTTC. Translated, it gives CASSLAGVDYGYTF. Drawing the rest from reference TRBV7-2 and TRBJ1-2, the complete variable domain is GAGVSQSPSNKVTEKGKDVELRCDPISGHTALYWYRQSLGQGLEFLIYFQGNSAPDKSGLPSDRFSAERTGGSVSTLTIQRTQQEDSAVYLCASSLAGVDYGYTFGSGTRLTVV.